This TCR beta chain was profiled in a study of blood T cell repertoires in COVID-19. About the study: The origin of the acute and convalescent COVID-19 samples was the United States, Italy and Spain. Sources were T cells, B-cell-depleted T cells, or PBMCs; the material itself was cDNA or gDNA.

The ends were cut back, 4 bases at V and 8 bases at J, with 8 bases in the middle. This CDR3 is 11 amino acids long. The germline CDR1 and CDR2 sequences are MDHEN and SYDVKM. Per the authors' pipeline: For nucleated cells, counts were estimated from reference gene primer amplification. Profiled with immunoSEQ multiplex PCR; TCRdb holds only in-frame clones, not every one. V, J and clone size were drawn from that table, and D and trimming were deduced from the DNA. The table has about 76,000 clones, 65% to 90% seen once. The sequence came from an elderly man with acute or convalescent COVID-19. This chain links TRBV28 with TRBJ1-2; D is unresolved. Sequencing was performed on peripheral blood. The CDR3 protein is CASSYMRGYTF. CDR3 nucleotides: TGTGCCAGCAGTTATATGCGCGGCTACACCTTC.